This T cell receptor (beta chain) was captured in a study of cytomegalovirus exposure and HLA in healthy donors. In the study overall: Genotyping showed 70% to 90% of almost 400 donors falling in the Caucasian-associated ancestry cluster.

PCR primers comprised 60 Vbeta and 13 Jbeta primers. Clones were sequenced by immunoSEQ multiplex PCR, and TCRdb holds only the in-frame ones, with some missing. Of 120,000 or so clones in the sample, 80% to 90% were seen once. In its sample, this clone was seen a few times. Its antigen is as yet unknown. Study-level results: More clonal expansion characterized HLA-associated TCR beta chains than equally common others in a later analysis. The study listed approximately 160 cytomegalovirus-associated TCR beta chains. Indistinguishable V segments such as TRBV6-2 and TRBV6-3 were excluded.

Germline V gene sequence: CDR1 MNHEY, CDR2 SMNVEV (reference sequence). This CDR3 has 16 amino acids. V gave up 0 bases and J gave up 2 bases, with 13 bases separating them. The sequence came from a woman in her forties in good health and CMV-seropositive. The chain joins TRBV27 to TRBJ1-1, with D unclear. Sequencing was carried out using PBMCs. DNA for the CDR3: TGTGCCAGCAGTTTATCGGTTGGTCGGGTAAACACTGAAGCTTTCTTT. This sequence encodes CASSLSVGRVNTEAFF.